This T cell receptor (beta chain) was identified during a study of blood T cell repertoires in COVID-19. Produced via immunoSEQ multiplex PCR; TCRdb's table is partial and in-frame only. Among over 130,000 clones listed, approximately 86% were seen once. This clone showed up just once. The receptor was isolated from a human donor in a cohort sampled during active COVID-19. The material sequenced was peripheral blood.

The CDR3 here is CASSLGSGRGSYEQYF. CDR3 sequence (DNA): TGTGCCAGCAGCTTGGGATCGGGTCGGGGGTCCTACGAGCAGTACTTC. The chain joins TRBV5-5 to TRBJ2-7; maybe TRBD2 (6 bases). From germline, CDR1 is SGHKS and CDR2 YYEKEE (reference sequence). This CDR3 region has 16 residues. V was clipped by 0 bases and J by 1 base, with 14 bases between them. Together with reference TRBV5-5 and TRBJ2-7, the CDR3 gives the full variable domain: DAGVTQSPTHLIKTRGQQVTLRCSPISGHKSVSWYQQVLGQGPQFIFQYYEKEERGRGNFPDRFSARQFPNYSSELNVNALLLGDSALYLCASSLGSGRGSYEQYFGPGTRLTVT.